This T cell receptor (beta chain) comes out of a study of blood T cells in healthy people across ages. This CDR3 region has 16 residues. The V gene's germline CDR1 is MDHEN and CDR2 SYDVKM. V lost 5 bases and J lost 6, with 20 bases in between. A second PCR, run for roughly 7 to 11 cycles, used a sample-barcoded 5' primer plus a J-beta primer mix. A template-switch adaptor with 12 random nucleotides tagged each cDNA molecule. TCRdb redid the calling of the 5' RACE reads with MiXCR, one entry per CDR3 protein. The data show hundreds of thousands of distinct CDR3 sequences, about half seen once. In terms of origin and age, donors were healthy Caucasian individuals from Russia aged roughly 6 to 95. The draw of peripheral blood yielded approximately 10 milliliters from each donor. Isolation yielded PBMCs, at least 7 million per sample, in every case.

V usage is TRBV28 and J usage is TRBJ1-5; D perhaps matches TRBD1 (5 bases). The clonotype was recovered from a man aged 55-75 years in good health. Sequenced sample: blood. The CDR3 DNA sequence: TGTGCCAGCAGTCCCGCGGGACCCGGGTTCAGTCAGCCCCAGCATTTT. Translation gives CASSPAGPGFSQPQHF.